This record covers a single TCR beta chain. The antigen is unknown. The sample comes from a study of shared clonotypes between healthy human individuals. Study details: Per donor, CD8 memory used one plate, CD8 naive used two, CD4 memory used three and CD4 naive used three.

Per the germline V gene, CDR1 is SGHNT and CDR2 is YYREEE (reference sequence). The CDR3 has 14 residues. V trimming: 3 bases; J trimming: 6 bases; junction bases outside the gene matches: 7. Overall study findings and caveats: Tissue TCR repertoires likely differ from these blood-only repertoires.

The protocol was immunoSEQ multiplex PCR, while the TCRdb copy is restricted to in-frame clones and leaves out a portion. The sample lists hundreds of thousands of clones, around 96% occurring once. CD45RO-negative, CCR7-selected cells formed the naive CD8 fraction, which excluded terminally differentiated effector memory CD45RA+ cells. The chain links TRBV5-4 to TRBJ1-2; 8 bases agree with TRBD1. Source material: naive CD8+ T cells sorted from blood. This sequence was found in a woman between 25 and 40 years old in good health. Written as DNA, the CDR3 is TGTGCCAGCAGCTCGAAACTGACAGGGGATGGCTACACCTTC. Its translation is CASSSKLTGDGYTF.